The following is a T cell receptor (beta chain) sequence with its context. The data are from a study of T cell changes during pregnancy in multiple sclerosis. CDR3 length: 15 residues. The junction had 8 bases not matched to a gene; V was cut back by 3 bases and J by 5 bases. Germline values: CDR1 SNHLY, CDR2 FYNNEI. Clones were read by immunoSEQ multiplex PCR, and TCRdb kept only the in-frame ones, dropping some. The sample holds tens of thousands of clones; 92% are singletons and the top ten take under 0.85%. The rearrangement uses TRBV2 and TRBJ2-7; 9 nucleotides agree with TRBD1. The sequence came from a female donor with multiple sclerosis, enrolled in a pregnancy study. The sample was CD4+ T cells from peripheral blood mononuclear cells, taken in the third trimester of pregnancy. The CDR3 coding sequence is TGTGCCAGCAGTGAGCATGGGACAGGGCCGGACGAGCAGTACTTC. Its translation is CASSEHGTGPDEQYF.